This TCR beta chain came from a study of blood T cell repertoires in COVID-19. Study in general: Sample material is recorded as cDNA or gDNA derived from T cells, B-cell-depleted T cells, or PBMCs.

Under the authors' procedure: For nucleated cells, counts were estimated from reference gene primer amplification. The repertoire was sequenced with immunoSEQ multiplex PCR; TCRdb's copy has only in-frame clones and lacks some. The DNA was the basis for D and trimming; V, J and clone size are from that table. Of over 300,000 clones in the sample, around 90% are singletons; the top ten hold 6% to 7.5%. This receptor was identified in a man aged 18-30 years with active or convalescent COVID-19. Sequencing was performed on peripheral blood.

CDR3: CASSPPLSGANVLTF. CDR3 sequence (DNA): TGTGCCAGCTCACCACCTCTTTCTGGGGCCAACGTCCTGACTTTC. The rearrangement joins TRBV18 to TRBJ2-6; no definite D call. The V gene's germline CDR1 is KGHSH and CDR2 LQKENI. CDR3 size: 15 residues. Trimming cost V 0 bases and J 1 base, with 4 bases left between them.